Listed below are T cell receptor beta chains from one sample, sequenced in a study of vaccination and CD4 T cells after COVID-19. These receptors have no known antigen. TCRdb processed the PCR reads anew with MiXCR; each CDR3 protein has one entry. The table has 12,000 or so distinct CDR3 sequences, around 50% seen once. The source material was cultured CD4+ T cells from blood, sampled after SARS-CoV-2 vaccination. The receptors were gathered from a human donor with COVID-19. CDR3s leave out the opening cysteine and the closing phenylalanine or tryptophan. Fields, in order: CDR3 protein, V gene.

ASSRASDGGETQY | TRBV7-2
ASSLDGGTGYT | TRBV6-1
ASSLASSALSNQPQH | TRBV7-2
ASSQGDWSTDTQY | TRBV11-2
ASSFSGADTQY | TRBV7-7
ASSPDRTDTQY | TRBV7-2
ASSLGRNTEAF | TRBV5-6
ASGGRSNQPQH | TRBV6-1
ASSLPRLGGYT | TRBV12-3/TRBV12-4
ASSRQGATSGTEAF | TRBV11-1
ASSENWGNQPQH | TRBV6-4
ASSLAPGKVAEAF | TRBV7-2
ASSLRTDGSSYNSPLH | TRBV19
AGTIQRGDSPLH | TRBV2
ASSDGHHSGANVLT | TRBV6-4
SASSSDNSPLH | TRBV20-1